A single sample gave rise to the 23 T cell receptor beta chains below, sequenced in a study of blood T cell repertoires in COVID-19. Clones were read by immunoSEQ multiplex PCR, and TCRdb kept only the in-frame ones, dropping some. The table lists around 50,000 clones, 90% of them singletons. The source material was peripheral blood. The receptors originated from a man aged 70-80 years with active COVID-19.

The rearrangement joins TRBV2 to TRBJ1-5; possible D gene TRBD1, 5 bases. V lost 4 bases, J lost 2 bases, and 12 bases lay in between. Germline CDR1 is SNHLY and CDR2 is FYNNEI. The CDR3 loop spans 15 amino acids. The CDR3 region is CASSVGGGGNQPQHF. CDR3 DNA: TGTGCCAGCAGTGTGGGGGGAGGGGGCAATCAGCCCCAGCATTTT.

V gene TRBV27 combines with J gene TRBJ1-1; possible D gene TRBD1, 6 bases. The length of the CDR3 is 18 residues. Germline CDR1 is MNHEY and CDR2 is SMNVEV (reference sequence). Trimming removed 3 bases at V and 0 bases at J, with 20 bases between. The CDR3: CASSLSPERGGVNTEAFF. The CDR3 nucleotides are TGTGCCAGCAGTTTGTCCCCGGAAAGGGGGGGGGTGAACACTGAAGCTTTCTTT.

The chain uses TRBV9 and TRBJ1-1; D not resolved. Germline loops: CDR1 SGDLS, CDR2 YYNGEE. V gave up 3 bases and J gave up 0 bases, with 12 bases separating them. This CDR3 is built from 15 residues. DNA for the CDR3: TGTGCCAGCAGCGCCTACGGGGATATGAACACTGAAGCTTTCTTT. It is translated as CASSAYGDMNTEAFF.

V usage is TRBV7-4 and J usage is TRBJ2-1, with TRBD2 matching over 9 bases. Germline V gene data show CDR1 as SGHVT and CDR2 as SQSDAQ. After removal of 1 base from V and 3 bases from J, the junction contained 7 bases not matched to a gene. The CDR3 sequence is 17 residues long. As DNA, the CDR3 is TGTGCCAGCAGCTTAGATTGCGGGGGGGACCACTACAATGAGCAGTTCTTC. Translation: CASSLDCGGDHYNEQFF.

The gene calls are TRBV7-9 and TRBJ2-7; TRBD1 is a possible D gene (6 bases). Trimming left V 6 bases short and J 2 bases short, with 11 bases between. Per germline, CDR1 SEHNR and CDR2 FQNEAQ (reference sequence). The CDR3 is 13 residues long. DNA for the CDR3: TGTGCCAGCAGTTCCCGGGACACCTACGAGCAGTACTTC. Amino acid sequence: CASSSRDTYEQYF.

This rearrangement joins TRBV19 to TRBJ2-7, with 11 bases fitting TRBD2. The CDR3 length is 14 residues. CDR1 is LNHDA and CDR2 is SQIVND in the germline V gene (reference sequence). Germline trimming cut 6 bases from V and 3 bases from J; bases unmatched to any gene: 4. The CDR3 spells CASRLTSGNYEQYF. CDR3 coding DNA: TGTGCCAGTAGATTGACTAGCGGGAACTACGAGCAGTACTTC.

The rearrangement joins TRBV2 to TRBJ2-7; possibly TRBD2 for D (5 bases). CDR3 length: 12 amino acids. Trimming removed 9 bases at V and 7 bases at J, with 16 bases between. Germline lookup yields CDR1 SNHLY and CDR2 FYNNEI. The CDR3 protein is CASSQEVGEQYF. CDR3 nucleotides: TGTGCCAGTTCCCAGGAGGTCGGGGAGCAGTACTTC.

The rearrangement links TRBV4-1 to TRBJ2-7, with 8 nucleotides matching TRBD2. The germline V gene has CDR1 MGHRA and CDR2 YSYEKL. This CDR3 contains 15 residues. V lost 0 bases to trimming and J lost 2 bases; unmatched junction nucleotides: 3. CDR3 sequence: CASSQDRGLAYEQYF. The DNA for the CDR3 is TGCGCCAGCAGCCAAGATCGGGGACTAGCCTACGAGCAGTACTTC.

This sequence joins TRBV7-2 and TRBJ2-1, with 12 bases matching TRBD2. The CDR3 is made up of 14 amino acids. V shed 5 bases and J 14 bases; nucleotides not matched to a gene: 10. Germline-derived CDR1 and CDR2 are SGHTA and FQGNSA. For the CDR3, the DNA is TGTGCCAGCAGCCCAACCAGGACTAGCGGGGAGAAGTTCTTC. It is translated as CASSPTRTSGEKFF. The full variable domain, completed using reference TRBV7-2 and TRBJ2-1, is GAGVSQSPSNKVTEKGKDVELRCDPISGHTALYWYRQSLGQGLEFLIYFQGNSAPDKSGLPSDRFSAERTGGSVSTLTIQRTQQEDSAVYLCASSPTRTSGEKFFGPGTRLTVL.

Worth noting for this clone: Sequence at one end of the junction differs from germline and may be a read error. This rearrangement joins TRBV3-1 (or the pseudogene TRBV3-2) to TRBJ2-7; D is possibly TRBD1 (6 bases). Germline CDR1 LGHDT, CDR2 YNNKEL (reference sequence). The CDR3 runs 14 residues. The CDR3 bases are TGTGCCAGCAGCCAGCTCCGGACAGATCAAGGCCAAAACTTC. Encoded protein: CASSQLRTDQGQNF.

The CDR3 sequence: CAISGGGTEAFF. The CDR3 DNA follows: TGTGCCATATCCGGGGGAGGGACTGAAGCTTTCTTT. V is TRBV6-5 and J is TRBJ1-1; a possible D gene is TRBD1 (5 bases). There are 12 residues in the CDR3. With 10 bases removed from V and 5 bases from J, the gap between germline ends came to 14 bases. Per germline, CDR1 MNHEY and CDR2 SVGAGI.

The V call is TRBV18, the J call TRBJ2-5; 11 bases fit TRBD2. CDR1 is KGHSH and CDR2 is LQKENI in the germline V gene. V trimming: 2 bases; J trimming: 1 base; junction bases outside the gene matches: 12. The CDR3 has 19 residues. In nucleotides, the CDR3 is TGTGCCAGCTCACCATTGCCCCCAACTAGCGGGGGACCCCAAGAGACCCAGTACTTC. Translating it yields CASSPLPPTSGGPQETQYF.

The chain couples TRBV7-2 to TRBJ2-7; the match to TRBD2 covers 15 bases. V shed 5 bases and J 5 bases; nucleotides not matched to a gene: 13. The germline V gene encodes CDR1 SGHTA and CDR2 FQGNSA. CDR3 size: 18 residues. The CDR3 sequence: CASSDPGLAGGPRDEQYF. The CDR3 DNA reads TGTGCCAGCAGCGACCCGGGACTAGCGGGAGGCCCTCGGGACGAGCAGTACTTC. Using reference TRBV7-2 and TRBJ2-7 for the parts outside the CDR3, the full variable domain is GAGVSQSPSNKVTEKGKDVELRCDPISGHTALYWYRQSLGQGLEFLIYFQGNSAPDKSGLPSDRFSAERTGGSVSTLTIQRTQQEDSAVYLCASSDPGLAGGPRDEQYFGPGTRLTVT.

This clone appeared a single time. The rearrangement joins TRBV4-3 to TRBJ2-1, with D possibly being TRBD1 (6 bases). The CDR3 runs 17 residues. With 4 bases removed from V and 0 bases from J, the gap between germline ends came to 16 bases. CDR1 and CDR2 from the germline V gene are LGHNA and YSLEER. CDR3 DNA sequence: TGCGCCAGCAGCCCAGGGGCCTCTCATAGCTCCTACAATGAGCAGTTCTTC. Residues: CASSPGASHSSYNEQFF.

The chain recombines TRBV27 with TRBJ1-4; D ambiguous. The CDR3 spans 11 residues. V was cut by 3 bases and J by 8 bases, with 4 bases left in between. Germline lookup yields CDR1 MNHEY and CDR2 SMNVEV (reference sequence). CDR3 coding DNA: TGTGCCAGCAGTTTCCAGGAAAAACTGTTTTTT. It specifies CASSFQEKLFF.

The chain carries TRBV24-1 and TRBJ2-7; D may be TRBD2 (5 bases). The CDR3 consists of 11 residues. The ends were cut back, 8 bases at V and 2 bases at J, with 6 bases in the middle. CDR1 is KGHDR and CDR2 is SFDVKD in the germline V gene. The CDR3 DNA is TGTGCCACCAAGGAGGCCTACGAGCAGTACTTC. This translates into CATKEAYEQYF.

This chain uses TRBV5-6 with TRBJ2-2, with D possibly being TRBD1 (5 bases). With 4 bases removed from V and 2 bases from J, the gap between germline ends came to 12 bases. This CDR3 is 15 amino acids long. The germline V gene encodes CDR1 SGHDT and CDR2 YYEEEE. The CDR3 region has the DNA TGTGCCAGCAGCACCGGACAATTAAACACCGGGGAGCTGTTTTTT. Translated: CASSTGQLNTGELFF.

The V gene is TRBV6-4, the J gene TRBJ1-2; the match to TRBD1 covers 9 bases. The CDR3 length is 15 residues. Germline assignment: CDR1 MRHNA and CDR2 SNTAGT. The V and J ends lost 2 bases and 4 bases, in that order; junction bases with no gene match: 5. The CDR3 sequence: CASSDGGTGIYGYTF. The CDR3 coding sequence is TGTGCCAGCAGTGACGGGGGGACAGGGATCTATGGCTACACCTTC.

The chain has TRBV7-2 and TRBJ1-4; tentatively, D is TRBD1 (5 bases). V was pared by 3 bases and J by 5 bases, with 13 bases between. The CDR3 sequence is 15 residues long. CDR1 and CDR2 from the germline V gene are SGHTA and FQGNSA. DNA of the CDR3: TGTGCCAGCAGCTTGCCGCGGGGCCAAAATGAAAAACTGTTTTTT. The encoded protein is CASSLPRGQNEKLFF.

V gene TRBV28 combines with J gene TRBJ2-1, with 9 bases aligning to TRBD1. CDR1 and CDR2 (germline): MDHEN, SYDVKM. V was pared by 7 bases and J by 7 bases, with 11 bases of the junction left unmatched. CDR3 length: 15 residues. The CDR3: CASIRGTGILNEQFF. DNA of the CDR3: TGTGCCAGCATCCGCGGGACAGGGATTTTAAATGAGCAGTTCTTC. Filled out from reference TRBV28 and TRBJ2-1, the complete variable domain reads DVKVTQSSRYLVKRTGEKVFLECVQDMDHENMFWYRQDPGLGLRLIYFSYDVKMKEKGDIPEGYSVSREKKERFSLILESASTNQTSMYLCASIRGTGILNEQFFGPGTRLTVL.

The V gene is TRBV5-1, the J gene TRBJ2-3; 13 positions agree with TRBD2. The CDR3 extends over 16 amino acids. Germline V CDR1 and CDR2: SGHRS, YFSETQ. The junction had 8 bases not matched to a gene; V was cut back by 3 bases and J by 7 bases. The CDR3 DNA reads TGCGCCAGCAGCTCGACTTCCGGGACTAGCGGGAATACGCAGTATTTT. This encodes CASSSTSGTSGNTQYF.

V usage is TRBV19 and J usage is TRBJ1-6, with a tentative D call TRBD1 (5 bases). The CDR3 consists of 16 residues. Trimming shortened V by 3 bases and J by 4 bases, and 13 bases separated the two germline ends. CDR1 and CDR2 from the germline V gene are LNHDA and SQIVND (reference sequence). CDR3 loop: CASSIGGAGYNSPLHF. CDR3 sequence (DNA): TGTGCCAGTAGTATCGGCGGCGCAGGGTATAATTCACCCCTCCACTTT.

The genes are TRBV2 and TRBJ1-2; tentative D call: TRBD1 (6 bases). Germline lookup yields CDR1 SNHLY and CDR2 FYNNEI. The CDR3 totals 14 residues. V lost 5 bases and J lost 3, with 13 bases in between. CDR3 DNA: TGTGCCAGCAGTACAGGGACATGGTACTATGGCTACACCTTC. Translation gives CASSTGTWYYGYTF.